This T cell receptor (beta chain) stems from a study of human T cells and chemical hapten exposure. Overall study context: Minor pooled library volume differences mainly drove per-sample TCR yield variation.

The CDR3 spans 15 residues. CDR1 is LNHDA, CDR2 SQIVND, per germline (reference sequence). The trim removed 5 bases at V and 4 bases at J, leaving 5 bases unmatched. One entry per CDR3 protein results from TCRdb running MiXCR on the RACE reads. The table records around 190,000 distinct CDR3 sequences, around 22% of them present only once. Time point of the sample: patch test 1, 2 weeks after DPC sensitization. Treatment: therapeutic diphenylcyclopropenone sensitization with weekly scalp DPC. On this clonotype: Its target is unknown.

General observations from the study: Patch test score showed a positive correlation with PT1 expanded TCR counts.

The material was whole blood, obtained in connection with sensitization to the hapten diphenylcyclopropenone (DPC). The sequence was obtained from a woman aged 45-60 years with alopecia areata. Some clones in this sample may be carry-over from other donors' samples. This chain uses TRBV19 with TRBJ2-1; 10 bases line up with TRBD2. The CDR3 is CASSESGRGYNEQFF. CDR3 nucleotides: TGTGCCAGTAGTGAGAGCGGGAGGGGATACAATGAGCAGTTCTTC.